This TCR beta chain stems from a study of cytomegalovirus exposure and HLA in healthy donors. Study findings and constraints: For most TCR sequences rarity was the rule, although some public TCRs occurred in many donors. It was around 160 TCR beta chains that were listed as cytomegalovirus-associated.

Worth noting for this clone: Its antigen is unknown.

A multiplex PCR was run with 60 Vbeta primers and 13 Jbeta primers. The data were produced by immunoSEQ multiplex PCR, yet TCRdb's version contains in-frame clones alone and is incomplete. Of 150,000 to 200,000 clones listed, around 87% are singletons. This cohort consisted of healthy bone marrow donors. Despite likely unrecorded immune exposures, the donors were nominally healthy at the time of sampling. The TCR originated in a woman under 30 in good health and CMV-seronegative. Material for sequencing was PBMCs.

The CDR3 sequence is CSADWAASNEQFF. CDR3 bases: TGCAGCGCGGACTGGGCCGCCTCAAATGAGCAGTTCTTC. The rearrangement links TRBV29-1 to TRBJ2-1, with a weak D call TRBD2 (5 bases). V was cut by 7 bases and J by 7 bases, with 17 bases left in between. In germline, CDR1 is SQVTM, CDR2 ANQGSEA. This CDR3 has 13 residues.